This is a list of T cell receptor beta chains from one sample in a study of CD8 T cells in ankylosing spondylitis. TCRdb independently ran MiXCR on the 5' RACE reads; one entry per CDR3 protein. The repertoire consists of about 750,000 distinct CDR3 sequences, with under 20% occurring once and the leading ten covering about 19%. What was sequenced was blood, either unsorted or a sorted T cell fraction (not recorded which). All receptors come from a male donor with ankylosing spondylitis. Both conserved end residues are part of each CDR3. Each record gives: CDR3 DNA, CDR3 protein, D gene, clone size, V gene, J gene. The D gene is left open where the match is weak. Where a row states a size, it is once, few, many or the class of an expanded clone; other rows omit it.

DNA: TGCGCCAGCAGCTTGGAGAGCGGGGGGGCAGGGGAGCAGTACTTC; CDR3: CASSLESGGAGEQYF; D: TRBD2; size: -; V: TRBV5-1; J: TRBJ2-7
DNA: TGTGCCTGGAGGGCGCGGGGTCAAGAGACCCAGTACTTC; CDR3: CAWRARGQETQYF; D: -; size: -; V: TRBV30; J: TRBJ2-5
DNA: TGTGCCAGCAGCGAATACGCCAGGGCCACTGAAGCTTTCTTT; CDR3: CASSEYARATEAFF; D: -; size: many; V: TRBV6-5; J: TRBJ1-1
DNA: TGTGCCAGCAGTGGCAATGAGCAGTTCTTC; CDR3: CASSGNEQFF; D: -; size: many; V: TRBV6-6; J: TRBJ2-1
DNA: TGTGCCAGCAGCGTCGGGACAGCCGACAATGAGCAGTTCTTC; CDR3: CASSVGTADNEQFF; D: TRBD1; size: -; V: TRBV13; J: TRBJ2-1
DNA: TGCAGTGCTACAAACGGGACAGGAGCAAAAGCTTTCTTT; CDR3: CSATNGTGAKAFF; D: TRBD1; size: -; V: TRBV20-1; J: TRBJ1-1
DNA: TGTGCCAGCAGCCCAGGACAGGAGCCGTACTTC; CDR3: CASSPGQEPYF; D: TRBD1; size: few; V: TRBV7-8; J: TRBJ2-4
DNA: TGTGCCAGCTCACGGACAGGGCCCACAGATACGCAGTATTTT; CDR3: CASSRTGPTDTQYF; D: TRBD1; size: few; V: TRBV18; J: TRBJ2-3
DNA: TGTGCCAGCAGCCCTAGACAGGGGCCCAACAATGAGCAGTTCTTC; CDR3: CASSPRQGPNNEQFF; D: TRBD1; size: -; V: TRBV11-3; J: TRBJ2-1
DNA: TGCAGCGCTATGGACGGTTCCTACGAGCAGTACTTC; CDR3: CSAMDGSYEQYF; D: -; size: many; V: TRBV29-1; J: TRBJ2-7
DNA: TGCGCCAGCAGCTCCAGCGGGGAAAACAATGAGCAGTTCTTC; CDR3: CASSSSGENNEQFF; D: TRBD2; size: -; V: TRBV5-1; J: TRBJ2-1
DNA: TGCGCCAGCAGCTACCGGTATGAGCAGTTCTTC; CDR3: CASSYRYEQFF; D: -; size: many; V: TRBV4-1; J: TRBJ2-1
DNA: TGTGCCAGCAGCCAAGGAGCAGGCCCCAATCAGCCCCAGCATTTT; CDR3: CASSQGAGPNQPQHF; D: -; size: few; V: TRBV3-1; J: TRBJ1-5
DNA: TGCAGTGCTGGGGACATTTTAGCCTACGAGCAGTACTTC; CDR3: CSAGDILAYEQYF; D: -; size: -; V: TRBV20-1; J: TRBJ2-7
DNA: TGCGCCAGCAGCCATCGAACGTTATCATCCTACGAGCAGTACTTC; CDR3: CASSHRTLSSYEQYF; D: -; size: few; V: TRBV4-3; J: TRBJ2-7
DNA: TGTGCCAGCAGCACCGAACGACTAGCGGGAGGGGGTGAGCAGTTCTTC; CDR3: CASSTERLAGGGEQFF; D: TRBD2; size: -; V: TRBV7-2; J: TRBJ2-1
DNA: TGTGCCTGGAGTTCCCCCATCTACGAGCAGTACTTC; CDR3: CAWSSPIYEQYF; D: -; size: -; V: TRBV30; J: TRBJ2-7
DNA: TGTGCCTGGAGTTGGACAGGGCTAGGTGATGGCTACACCTTC; CDR3: CAWSWTGLGDGYTF; D: TRBD1; size: -; V: TRBV30; J: TRBJ1-2
DNA: TGTGCCAGCAGCTTATGGTACGACTACAATGAGCAGTTCTTC; CDR3: CASSLWYDYNEQFF; D: -; size: few; V: TRBV7-2; J: TRBJ2-1
DNA: TGTGCCAGCAGTTTGTGGGCGGAAGACAATGAGCAGTTCTTC; CDR3: CASSLWAEDNEQFF; D: -; size: few; V: TRBV12-3/TRBV12-4; J: TRBJ2-1
DNA: TGTGCCAGCAGCTCCCGGGGGGGGCGAGTAGATACGCAGTATTTT; CDR3: CASSSRGGRVDTQYF; D: TRBD2; size: few; V: TRBV7-6; J: TRBJ2-3
DNA: TGCAGTGCCAAGGACTACCAGGGGTCAGATACGCAGTATTTT; CDR3: CSAKDYQGSDTQYF; D: -; size: -; V: TRBV20-1; J: TRBJ2-3
DNA: TGTGCCAGCAGTCCCAGACAGGGGGCTGGGACCGGGGAGCTGTTTTTT; CDR3: CASSPRQGAGTGELFF; D: TRBD1; size: many; V: TRBV12-3/TRBV12-4; J: TRBJ2-2
DNA: TGCGCCAGCAACACAGGGGGTCCAACTAATGAAAAACTGTTTTTT; CDR3: CASNTGGPTNEKLFF; D: TRBD1; size: few; V: TRBV5-1; J: TRBJ1-4